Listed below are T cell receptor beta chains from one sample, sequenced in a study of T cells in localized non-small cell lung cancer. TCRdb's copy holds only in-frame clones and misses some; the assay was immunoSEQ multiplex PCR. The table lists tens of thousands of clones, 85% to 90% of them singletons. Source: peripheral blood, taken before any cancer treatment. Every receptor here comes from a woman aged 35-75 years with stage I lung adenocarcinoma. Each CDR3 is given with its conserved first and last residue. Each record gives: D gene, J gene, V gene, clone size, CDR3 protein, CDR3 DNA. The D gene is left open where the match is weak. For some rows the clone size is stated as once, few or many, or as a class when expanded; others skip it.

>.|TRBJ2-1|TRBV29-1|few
CSVGFLGEKQFF
TGCAGCGTTGGGTTTCTTGGAGAGAAGCAGTTCTTC
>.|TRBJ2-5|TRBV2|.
CASNGQSQETQYF
TGTGCCAGCAATGGACAGAGCCAAGAGACCCAGTACTTC
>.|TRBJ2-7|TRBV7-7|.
CASSLDPAGDSEQYF
TGTGCTAGCAGCTTAGACCCGGCAGGGGATTCCGAGCAGTACTTC
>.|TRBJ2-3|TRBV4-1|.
CASSQDIIGENTDTQYF
TGCGCCAGCAGCCAAGATATCATCGGGGAGAACACAGATACGCAGTATTTT
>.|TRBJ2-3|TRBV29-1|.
CSVEGSAGQSTDTQYF
TGCAGCGTTGAAGGGTCGGCGGGACAAAGCACAGATACGCAGTATTTT
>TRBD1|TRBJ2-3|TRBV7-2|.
CASSRQGTSTDTQYF
TGTGCCAGCTCCCGACAGGGGACGAGCACAGATACGCAGTATTTT
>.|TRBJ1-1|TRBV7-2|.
CASREYVGGNTEAFF
TGTGCCAGCAGGGAATACGTGGGTGGCAACACTGAAGCTTTCTTT
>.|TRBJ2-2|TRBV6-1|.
CASIRQPNTGELFF
TGTGCCAGCATCAGGCAACCTAACACCGGGGAGCTGTTTTTT
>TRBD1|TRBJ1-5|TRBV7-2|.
CASSLNRGRGQPQHF
TGTGCCAGCAGCTTAAATAGGGGGCGGGGGCAGCCCCAGCATTTT
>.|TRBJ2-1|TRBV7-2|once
CASSIGGLSNEQFF
TGTGCCAGCAGTATCGGGGGCTTATCCAATGAGCAGTTCTTC
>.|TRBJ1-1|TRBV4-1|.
CASSRTEMNTEAFF
TGCGCCAGCAGTCGGACCGAGATGAACACTGAAGCTTTCTTT
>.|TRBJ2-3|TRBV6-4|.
CASSVRGGTDTQYF
TGTGCCAGCAGTGTTCGCGGGGGCACAGATACGCAGTATTTT
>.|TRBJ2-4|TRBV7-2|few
CASSLSYRAENIQYF
TGTGCCAGCAGCTTATCATACAGGGCGGAAAACATTCAGTACTTC
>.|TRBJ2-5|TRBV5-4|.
CASSPWTAQETQYF
TGTGCCAGCAGCCCATGGACGGCCCAAGAGACCCAGTACTTC
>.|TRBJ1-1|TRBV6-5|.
CASTKRGRVTEAFF
TGTGCCAGCACTAAGCGGGGCAGGGTCACTGAAGCTTTCTTT
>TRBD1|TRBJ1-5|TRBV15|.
CATSPRRTGNQPQHF
TGTGCCACCAGCCCGCGTAGGACAGGGAATCAGCCCCAGCATTTT
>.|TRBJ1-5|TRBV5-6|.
CASSLGRPNQPQHF
TGTGCCAGCAGCTTGGGTAGGCCGAATCAGCCCCAGCATTTT
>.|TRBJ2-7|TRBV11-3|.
CASSLEDGAQYF
TGTGCCAGCAGCTTAGAAGATGGGGCCCAGTACTTC
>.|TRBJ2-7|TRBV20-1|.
CSARATYEQYF
TGCAGTGCTAGAGCGACCTACGAGCAGTACTTC
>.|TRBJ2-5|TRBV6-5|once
CASSRGRETQYF
TGTGCCAGCAGCCGGGGACGCGAGACCCAGTACTTC
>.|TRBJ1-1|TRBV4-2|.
CASSQGSDTEAFF
TGTGCCAGCAGCCAAGGATCGGACACTGAAGCTTTCTTT
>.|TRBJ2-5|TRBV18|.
CASSPRGRETQYF
TGTGCCAGCTCACCTAGGGGCAGAGAGACCCAGTACTTC
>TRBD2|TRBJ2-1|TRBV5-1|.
CASSVSGTYNEQFF
TGCGCCAGCAGCGTTAGCGGGACCTACAATGAGCAGTTCTTC
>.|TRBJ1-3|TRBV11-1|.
CASSLWSTTTSSGNTIYF
TGTGCCAGCAGCTTGTGGTCGACGACAACCTCCTCTGGAAACACCATATATTTT
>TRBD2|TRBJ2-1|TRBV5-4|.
CASSSIAGASEVF
TGTGCCAGCAGCTCGATAGCGGGGGCTAGCGAGGTCTTC